This TCR beta chain appears in the sequencing data of a study of T cell responses to AZD1222 COVID-19 vaccine. Study-wide results and limits: Among those given AZD1222, only six were seropositive at baseline. The span of vaccine-associated CD4 TCRs extended across spike, with dominance at 160-218 and 743-854. Repertoires were collected only later (after the peak T cell response had occurred).

Sequencing used immunoSEQ multiplex PCR; TCRdb keeps in-frame clones, though not all of them. The profile shows approximately 46,000 clones, around 80% of them singletons. For this clone: The antigen is not known.

The source of this sequence is an adult in good health. Sample: peripheral blood, taken on day 0 of AZD1222 vaccination.

The CDR3 DNA sequence: TGTGCCAGCAGCCAACCGCTAGCGGGAGAAATTGAGCAGTACTTC. It encodes CASSQPLAGEIEQYF. The V gene is TRBV16, the J gene TRBJ2-7, with 10 bases identical to TRBD2. J was trimmed by 7 bases and V by 2 bases; bases with no gene match: 8. The CDR3 sequence is 15 residues long. The germline CDR1 and CDR2 sequences are KGHSY and FQNENV.